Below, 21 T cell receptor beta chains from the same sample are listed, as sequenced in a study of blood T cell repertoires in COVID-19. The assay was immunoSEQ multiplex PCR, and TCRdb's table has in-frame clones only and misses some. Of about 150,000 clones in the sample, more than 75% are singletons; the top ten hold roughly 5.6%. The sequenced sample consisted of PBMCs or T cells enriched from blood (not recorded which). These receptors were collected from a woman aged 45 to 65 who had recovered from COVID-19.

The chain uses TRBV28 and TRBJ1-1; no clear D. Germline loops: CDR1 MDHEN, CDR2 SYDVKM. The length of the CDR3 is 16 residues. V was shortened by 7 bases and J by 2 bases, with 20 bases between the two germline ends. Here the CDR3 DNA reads TGTGCCAGCACGACCGACACCAGTCAACAAAACACTGAAGCTTTCTTT. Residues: CASTTDTSQQNTEAFF.

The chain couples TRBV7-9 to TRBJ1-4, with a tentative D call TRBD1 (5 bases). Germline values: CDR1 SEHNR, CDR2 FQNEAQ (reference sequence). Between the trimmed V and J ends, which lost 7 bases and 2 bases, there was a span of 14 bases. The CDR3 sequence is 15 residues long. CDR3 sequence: CASMAAKGTNEKLFF. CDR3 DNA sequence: TGTGCCAGCATGGCGGCGAAGGGGACTAATGAAAAACTGTTTTTT.

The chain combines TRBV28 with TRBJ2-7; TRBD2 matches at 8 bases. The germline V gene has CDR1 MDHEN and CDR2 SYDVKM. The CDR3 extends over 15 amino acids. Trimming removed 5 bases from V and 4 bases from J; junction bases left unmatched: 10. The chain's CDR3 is CASSPPGGTSYEQYF. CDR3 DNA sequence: TGTGCCAGCAGTCCTCCGGGGGGGACATCGTACGAGCAGTACTTC.

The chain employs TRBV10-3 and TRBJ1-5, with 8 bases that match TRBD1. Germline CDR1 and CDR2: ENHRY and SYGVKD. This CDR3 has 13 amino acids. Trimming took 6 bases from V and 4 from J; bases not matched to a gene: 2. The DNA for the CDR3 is TGTGCCATCAGGGACAGGGAGAATCAGCCCCAGCATTTT. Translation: CAIRDRENQPQHF.

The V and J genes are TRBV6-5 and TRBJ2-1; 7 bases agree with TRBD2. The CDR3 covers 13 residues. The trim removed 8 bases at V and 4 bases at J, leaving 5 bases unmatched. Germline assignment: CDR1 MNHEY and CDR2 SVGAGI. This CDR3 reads CASERGLYNEQFF. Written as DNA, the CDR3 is TGTGCCAGCGAGCGGGGTCTTTACAATGAGCAGTTCTTC.

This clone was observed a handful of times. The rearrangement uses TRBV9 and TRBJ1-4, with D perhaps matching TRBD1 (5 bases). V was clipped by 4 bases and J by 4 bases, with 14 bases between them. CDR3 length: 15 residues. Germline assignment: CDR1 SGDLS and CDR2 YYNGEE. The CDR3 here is CASSTGGQINEKLFF. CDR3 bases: TGTGCCAGCAGCACAGGTGGGCAAATTAATGAAAAACTGTTTTTT.

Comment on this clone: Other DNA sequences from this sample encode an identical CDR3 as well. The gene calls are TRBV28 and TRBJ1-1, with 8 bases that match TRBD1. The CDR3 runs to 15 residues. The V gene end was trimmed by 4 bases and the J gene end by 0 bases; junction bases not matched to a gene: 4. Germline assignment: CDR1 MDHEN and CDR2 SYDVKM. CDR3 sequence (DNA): TGTGCCAGCAGTTCTTGGACAGGGATGAACACTGAAGCTTTCTTT. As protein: CASSSWTGMNTEAFF.

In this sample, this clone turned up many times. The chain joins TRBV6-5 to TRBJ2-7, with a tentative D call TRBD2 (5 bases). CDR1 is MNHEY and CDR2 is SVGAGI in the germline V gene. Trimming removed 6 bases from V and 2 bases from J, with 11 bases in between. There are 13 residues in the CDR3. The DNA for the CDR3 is TGTGCCAGCAGCTCTAGGGAGACCTACGAGCAGTACTTC. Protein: CASSSRETYEQYF.

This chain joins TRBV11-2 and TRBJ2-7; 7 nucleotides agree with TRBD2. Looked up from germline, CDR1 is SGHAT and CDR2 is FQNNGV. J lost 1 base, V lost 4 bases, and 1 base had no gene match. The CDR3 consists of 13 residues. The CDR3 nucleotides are TGTGCCAGCAGCTCGGGACTATCCTACGAGCAGTACTTC. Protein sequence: CASSSGLSYEQYF.

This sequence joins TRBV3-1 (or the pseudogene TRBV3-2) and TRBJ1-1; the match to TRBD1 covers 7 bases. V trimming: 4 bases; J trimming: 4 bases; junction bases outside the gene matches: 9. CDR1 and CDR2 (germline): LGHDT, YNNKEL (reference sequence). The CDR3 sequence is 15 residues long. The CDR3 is CASSPDYRGGTEAFF. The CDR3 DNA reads TGTGCCAGCAGCCCTGACTACAGGGGTGGCACTGAAGCTTTCTTT.

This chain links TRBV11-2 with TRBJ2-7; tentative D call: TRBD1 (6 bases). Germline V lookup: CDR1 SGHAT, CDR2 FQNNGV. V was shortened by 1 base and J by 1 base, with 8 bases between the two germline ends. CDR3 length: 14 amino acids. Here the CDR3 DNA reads TGTGCCAGCAGCTTAGGGACAGAATCCTACGAGCAGTACTTC. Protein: CASSLGTESYEQYF.

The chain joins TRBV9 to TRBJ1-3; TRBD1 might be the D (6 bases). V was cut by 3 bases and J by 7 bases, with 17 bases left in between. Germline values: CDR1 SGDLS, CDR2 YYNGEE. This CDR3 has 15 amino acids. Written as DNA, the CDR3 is TGTGCCAGCAGCGCCCTTGACAGGCCAAGGAACACCATATATTTT. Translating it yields CASSALDRPRNTIYF.

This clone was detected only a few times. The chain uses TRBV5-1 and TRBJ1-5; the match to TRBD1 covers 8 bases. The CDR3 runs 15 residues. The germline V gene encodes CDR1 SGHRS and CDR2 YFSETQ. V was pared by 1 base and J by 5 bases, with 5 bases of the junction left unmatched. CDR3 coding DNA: TGCGCCAGCAGCTTGAGACAGGGGCCCGATCAGCCCCAGCATTTT. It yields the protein CASSLRQGPDQPQHF.

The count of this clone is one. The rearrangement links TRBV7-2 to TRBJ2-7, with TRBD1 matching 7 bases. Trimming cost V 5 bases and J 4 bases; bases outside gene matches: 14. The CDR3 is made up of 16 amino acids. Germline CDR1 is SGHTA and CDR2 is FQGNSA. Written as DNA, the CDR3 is TGTGCCAGCAGCAGGCTGCCGGGACAGTCATCTTACGAGCAGTACTTC. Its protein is CASSRLPGQSSYEQYF.

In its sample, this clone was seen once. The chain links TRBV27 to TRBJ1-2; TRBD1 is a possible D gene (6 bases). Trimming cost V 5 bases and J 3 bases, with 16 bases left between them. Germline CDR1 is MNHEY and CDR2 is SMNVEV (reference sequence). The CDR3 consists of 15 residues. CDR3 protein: CASSKETGGDYGYTF. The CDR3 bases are TGTGCCAGCAGTAAAGAGACAGGTGGAGACTATGGCTACACCTTC.

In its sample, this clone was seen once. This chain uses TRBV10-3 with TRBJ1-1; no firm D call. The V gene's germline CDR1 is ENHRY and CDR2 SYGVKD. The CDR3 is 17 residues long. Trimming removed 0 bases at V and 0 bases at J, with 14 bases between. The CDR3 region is CAISESKGEILNTEAFF. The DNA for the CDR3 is TGTGCCATCAGTGAGTCAAAGGGAGAGATCTTGAACACTGAAGCTTTCTTT.

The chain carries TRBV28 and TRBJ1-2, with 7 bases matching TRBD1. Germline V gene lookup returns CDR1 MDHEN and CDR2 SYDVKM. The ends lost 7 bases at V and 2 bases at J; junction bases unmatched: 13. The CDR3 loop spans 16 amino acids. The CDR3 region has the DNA TGTGCCAGCAATGAGGGCGCTAGGGGGCGCAACTATGGCTACACCTTC. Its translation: CASNEGARGRNYGYTF.

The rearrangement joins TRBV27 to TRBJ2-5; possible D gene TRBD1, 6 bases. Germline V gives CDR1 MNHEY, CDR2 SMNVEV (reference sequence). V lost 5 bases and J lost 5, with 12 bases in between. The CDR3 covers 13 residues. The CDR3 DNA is TGTGCCAGCAGTCCACAGGGTTGGGAGACCCAGTACTTC. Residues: CASSPQGWETQYF.

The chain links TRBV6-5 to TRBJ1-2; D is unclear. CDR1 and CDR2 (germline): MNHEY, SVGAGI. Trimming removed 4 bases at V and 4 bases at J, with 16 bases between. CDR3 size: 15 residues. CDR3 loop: CASSSGRPEGYGYTF. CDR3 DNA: TGTGCCAGCAGTTCGGGCAGGCCGGAGGGCTATGGCTACACCTTC.

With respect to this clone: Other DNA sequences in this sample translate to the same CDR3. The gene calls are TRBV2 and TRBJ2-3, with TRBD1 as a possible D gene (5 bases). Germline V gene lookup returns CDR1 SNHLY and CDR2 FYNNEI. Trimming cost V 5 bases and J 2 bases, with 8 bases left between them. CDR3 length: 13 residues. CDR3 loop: CASSRQSTDTQYF. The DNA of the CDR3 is TGTGCCAGCAGTCGACAGTCCACAGATACGCAGTATTTT.

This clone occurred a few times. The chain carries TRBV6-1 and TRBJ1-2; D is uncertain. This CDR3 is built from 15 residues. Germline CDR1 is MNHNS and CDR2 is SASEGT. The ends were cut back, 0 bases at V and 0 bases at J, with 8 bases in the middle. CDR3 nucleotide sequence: TGTGCCAGCAGTGAAGCGCCGGGGTCTAACTATGGCTACACCTTC. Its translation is CASSEAPGSNYGYTF.